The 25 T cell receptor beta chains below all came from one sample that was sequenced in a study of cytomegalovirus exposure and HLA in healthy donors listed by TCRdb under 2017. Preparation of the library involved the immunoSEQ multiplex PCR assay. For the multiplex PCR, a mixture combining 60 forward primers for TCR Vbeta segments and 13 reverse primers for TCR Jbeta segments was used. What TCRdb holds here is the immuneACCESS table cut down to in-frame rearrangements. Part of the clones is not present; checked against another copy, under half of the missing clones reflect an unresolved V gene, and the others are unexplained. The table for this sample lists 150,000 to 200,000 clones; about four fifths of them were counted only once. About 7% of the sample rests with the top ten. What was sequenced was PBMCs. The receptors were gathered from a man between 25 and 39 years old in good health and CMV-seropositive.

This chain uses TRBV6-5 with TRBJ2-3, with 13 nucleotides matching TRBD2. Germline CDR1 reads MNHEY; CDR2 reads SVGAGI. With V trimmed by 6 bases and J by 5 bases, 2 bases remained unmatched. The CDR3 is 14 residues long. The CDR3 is CASSGTSGVDTQYF. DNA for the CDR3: TGTGCCAGCAGCGGGACTAGCGGGGTAGATACGCAGTATTTT.

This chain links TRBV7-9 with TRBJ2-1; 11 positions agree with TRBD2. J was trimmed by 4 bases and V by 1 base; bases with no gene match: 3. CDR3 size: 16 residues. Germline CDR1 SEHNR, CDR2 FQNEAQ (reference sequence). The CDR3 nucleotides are TGTGCCAGCAGCTTAGGTAGGACTAGCGGGTACAATGAGCAGTTCTTC. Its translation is CASSLGRTSGYNEQFF.

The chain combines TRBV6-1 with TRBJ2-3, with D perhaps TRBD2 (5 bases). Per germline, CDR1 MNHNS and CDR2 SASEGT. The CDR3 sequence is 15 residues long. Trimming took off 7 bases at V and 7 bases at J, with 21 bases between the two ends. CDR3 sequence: CASTDPSGAGNTQYF. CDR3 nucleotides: TGTGCCAGCACCGACCCCAGCGGTGCCGGAAATACGCAGTATTTT.

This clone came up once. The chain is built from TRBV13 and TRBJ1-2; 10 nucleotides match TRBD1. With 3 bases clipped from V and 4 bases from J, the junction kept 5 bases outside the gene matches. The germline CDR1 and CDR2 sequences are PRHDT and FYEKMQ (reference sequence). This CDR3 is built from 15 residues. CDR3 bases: TGTGCCAGCAGCTTTAAGACAGGGGGCGTCTATGGCTACACCTTC. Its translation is CASSFKTGGVYGYTF.

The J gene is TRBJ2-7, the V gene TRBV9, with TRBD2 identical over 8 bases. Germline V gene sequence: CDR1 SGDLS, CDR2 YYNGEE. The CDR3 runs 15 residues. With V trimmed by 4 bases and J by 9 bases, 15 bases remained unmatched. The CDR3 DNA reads TGTGCCAGCAGCCTAGGCATTAGCACCGCGGGGGGGCAGTACTTC. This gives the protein CASSLGISTAGGQYF. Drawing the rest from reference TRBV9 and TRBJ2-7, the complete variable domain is DSGVTQTPKHLITATGQRVTLRCSPRSGDLSVYWYQQSLDQGLQFLIQYYNGEERAKGNILERFSAQQFPDLHSELNLSSLELGDSALYFCASSLGISTAGGQYFGPGTRLTVT.

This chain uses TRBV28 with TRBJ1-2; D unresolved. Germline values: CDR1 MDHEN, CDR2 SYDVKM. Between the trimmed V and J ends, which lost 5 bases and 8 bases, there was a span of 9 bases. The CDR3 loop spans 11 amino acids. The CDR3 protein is CASSPAGGYTF. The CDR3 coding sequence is TGTGCCAGCAGTCCAGCAGGCGGCTACACCTTC.

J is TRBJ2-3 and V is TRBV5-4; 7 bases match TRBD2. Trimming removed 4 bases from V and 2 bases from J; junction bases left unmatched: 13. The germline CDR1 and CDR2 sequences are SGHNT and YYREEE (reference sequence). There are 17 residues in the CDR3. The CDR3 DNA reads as TGTGCCAGCAGCGAGAAGGTAGTGGGGGGGAACACAGATACGCAGTATTTT. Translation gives CASSEKVVGGNTDTQYF.

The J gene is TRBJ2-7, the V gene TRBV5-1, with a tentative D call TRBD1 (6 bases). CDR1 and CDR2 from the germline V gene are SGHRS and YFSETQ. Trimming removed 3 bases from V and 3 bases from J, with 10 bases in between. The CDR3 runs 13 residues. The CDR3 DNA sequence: TGCGCCAGCAGCTATAGGACAGACTACGAGCAGTACTTC. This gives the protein CASSYRTDYEQYF.

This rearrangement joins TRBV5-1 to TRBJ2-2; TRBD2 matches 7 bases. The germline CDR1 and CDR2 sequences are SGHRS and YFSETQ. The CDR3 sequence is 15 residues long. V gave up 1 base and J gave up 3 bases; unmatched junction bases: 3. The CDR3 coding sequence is TGCGCCAGCAGCTTGTCTGGGAGGGACACCGGGGAGCTGTTTTTT. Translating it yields CASSLSGRDTGELFF.

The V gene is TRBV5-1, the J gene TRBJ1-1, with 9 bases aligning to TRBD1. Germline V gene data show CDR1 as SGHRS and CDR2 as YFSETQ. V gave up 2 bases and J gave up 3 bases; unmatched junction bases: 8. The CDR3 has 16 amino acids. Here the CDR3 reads CASSLETGGLDTEAFF. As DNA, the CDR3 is TGCGCCAGCAGCTTAGAGACAGGGGGATTGGACACTGAAGCTTTCTTT.

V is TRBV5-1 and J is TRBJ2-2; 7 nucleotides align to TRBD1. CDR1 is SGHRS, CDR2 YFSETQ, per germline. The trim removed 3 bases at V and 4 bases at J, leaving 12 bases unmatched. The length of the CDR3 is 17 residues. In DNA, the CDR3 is TGCGCCAGCAGCTACGCCGGGGACAGAAGTCTCACCGGGGAGCTGTTTTTT. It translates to CASSYAGDRSLTGELFF. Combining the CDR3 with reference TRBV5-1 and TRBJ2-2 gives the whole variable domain KAGVTQTPRYLIKTRGQQVTLSCSPISGHRSVSWYQQTPGQGLQFLFEYFSETQRNKGNFPGRFSGRQFSNSRSEMNVSTLELGDSALYLCASSYAGDRSLTGELFFGEGSRLTVL.

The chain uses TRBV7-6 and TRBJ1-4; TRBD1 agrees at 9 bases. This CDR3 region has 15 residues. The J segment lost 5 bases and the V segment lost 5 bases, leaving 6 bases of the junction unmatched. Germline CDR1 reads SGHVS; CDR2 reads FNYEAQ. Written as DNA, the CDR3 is TGTGCCAGCAGCCCCCGCGGGACAGGGAATGAAAAACTGTTTTTT. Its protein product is CASSPRGTGNEKLFF. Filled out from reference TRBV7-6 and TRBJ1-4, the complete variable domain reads GAGVSQSPRYKVTKRGQDVALRCDPISGHVSLYWYRQALGQGPEFLTYFNYEAQQDKSGLPNDRFSAERPEGSISTLTIQRTEQRDSAMYRCASSPRGTGNEKLFFGSGTQLSVL.

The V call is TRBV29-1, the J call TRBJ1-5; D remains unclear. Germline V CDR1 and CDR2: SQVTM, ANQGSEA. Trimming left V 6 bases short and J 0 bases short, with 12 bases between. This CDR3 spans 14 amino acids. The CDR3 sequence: CSVRISGSNQPQHF. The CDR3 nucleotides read TGCAGCGTCCGGATCAGCGGTAGCAATCAGCCCCAGCATTTT.

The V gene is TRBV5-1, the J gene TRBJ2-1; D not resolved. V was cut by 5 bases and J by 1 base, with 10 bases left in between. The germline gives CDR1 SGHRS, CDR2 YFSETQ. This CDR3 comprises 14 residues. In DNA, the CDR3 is TGCGCCAGCAGGGTAACAGAATCCTACAATGAGCAGTTCTTC. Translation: CASRVTESYNEQFF.

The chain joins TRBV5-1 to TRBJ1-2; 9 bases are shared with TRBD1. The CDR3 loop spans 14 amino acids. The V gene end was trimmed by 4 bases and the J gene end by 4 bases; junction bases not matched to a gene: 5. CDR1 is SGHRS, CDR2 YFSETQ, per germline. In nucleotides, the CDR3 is TGCGCCAGCAGCAGGACAGGGGAGATCTATGGCTACACCTTC. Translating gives CASSRTGEIYGYTF.

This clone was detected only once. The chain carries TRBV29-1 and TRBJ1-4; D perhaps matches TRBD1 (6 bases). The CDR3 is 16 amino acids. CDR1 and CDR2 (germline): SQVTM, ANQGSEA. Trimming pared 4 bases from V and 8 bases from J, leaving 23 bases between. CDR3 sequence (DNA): TGCAGCGTTGGGGACACGGGGGGGGGAATACGCGAAAAACTGTTTTTT. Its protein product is CSVGDTGGGIREKLFF.

CDR3 DNA sequence: TGTGCCACCAGCAGAGATAGGGCGGGAGTCTACAATGAGCAGTTCTTC. Translating gives CATSRDRAGVYNEQFF. This chain connects TRBV15 to TRBJ2-1; 7 bases are a match to TRBD2. Germline values: CDR1 LNHNV, CDR2 YYDKDF (reference sequence). V lost 0 bases to trimming and J lost 3 bases; unmatched junction nucleotides: 5. This CDR3 comprises 16 residues.

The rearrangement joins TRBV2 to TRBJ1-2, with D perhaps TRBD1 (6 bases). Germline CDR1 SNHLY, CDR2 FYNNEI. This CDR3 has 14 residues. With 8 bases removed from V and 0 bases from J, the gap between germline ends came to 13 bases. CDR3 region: CASRPGTTNYGYTF. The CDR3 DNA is TGTGCCAGCCGACCCGGGACAACTAACTATGGCTACACCTTC. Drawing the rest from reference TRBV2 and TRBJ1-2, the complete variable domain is EPEVTQTPSHQVTQMGQEVILRCVPISNHLYFYWYRQILGQKVEFLVSFYNNEISEKSEIFDDQFSVERPDGSNFTLKIRSTKLEDSAMYFCASRPGTTNYGYTFGSGTRLTVV.

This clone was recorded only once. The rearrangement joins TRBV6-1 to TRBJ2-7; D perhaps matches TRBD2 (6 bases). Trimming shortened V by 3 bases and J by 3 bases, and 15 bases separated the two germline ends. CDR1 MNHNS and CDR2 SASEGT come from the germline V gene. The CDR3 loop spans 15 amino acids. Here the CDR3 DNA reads TGTGCCAGCAGTGATGCGGGGCAGGTGCTCTACGAGCAGTACTTC. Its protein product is CASSDAGQVLYEQYF.

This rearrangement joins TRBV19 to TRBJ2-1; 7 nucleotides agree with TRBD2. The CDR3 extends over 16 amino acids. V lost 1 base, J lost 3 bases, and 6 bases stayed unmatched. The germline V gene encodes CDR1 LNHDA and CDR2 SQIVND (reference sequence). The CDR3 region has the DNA TGTGCCAGTAGTATAGGCGGGAGAGGTTTCTACAATGAGCAGTTCTTC. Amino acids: CASSIGGRGFYNEQFF.

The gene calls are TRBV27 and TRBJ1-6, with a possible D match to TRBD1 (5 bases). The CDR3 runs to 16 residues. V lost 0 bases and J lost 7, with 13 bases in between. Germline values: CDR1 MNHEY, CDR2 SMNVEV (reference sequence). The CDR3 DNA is TGTGCCAGCAGTTTATCGGGCAGTCCAGGGAATTCACCCCTCCACTTT. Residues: CASSLSGSPGNSPLHF.

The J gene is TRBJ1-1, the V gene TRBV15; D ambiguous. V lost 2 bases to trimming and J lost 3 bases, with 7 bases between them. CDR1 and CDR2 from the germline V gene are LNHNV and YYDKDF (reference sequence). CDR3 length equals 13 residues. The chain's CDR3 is CATSRNSYTEAFF. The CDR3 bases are TGTGCCACCAGCAGAAACAGCTACACTGAAGCTTTCTTT.

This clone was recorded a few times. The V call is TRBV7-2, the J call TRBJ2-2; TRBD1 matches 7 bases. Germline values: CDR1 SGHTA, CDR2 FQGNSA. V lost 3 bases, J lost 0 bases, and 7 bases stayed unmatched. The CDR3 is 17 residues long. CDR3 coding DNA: TGTGCCAGCAGCTTGGGCTCCGGGACAGCGAACACCGGGGAGCTGTTTTTT. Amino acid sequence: CASSLGSGTANTGELFF.

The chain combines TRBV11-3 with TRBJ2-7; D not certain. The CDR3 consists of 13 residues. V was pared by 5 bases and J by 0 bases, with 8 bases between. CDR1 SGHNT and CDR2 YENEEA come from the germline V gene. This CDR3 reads CASSPLASYEQYF. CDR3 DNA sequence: TGTGCCAGCAGCCCCTTAGCCTCCTACGAGCAGTACTTC. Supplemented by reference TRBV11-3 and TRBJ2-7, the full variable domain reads EAGVVQSPRYKIIEKKQPVAFWCNPISGHNTLYWYLQNLGQGPELLIRYENEEAVDDSQLPKDRFSAERLKGVDSTLKIQPAELGDSAVYLCASSPLASYEQYFGPGTRLTVT.

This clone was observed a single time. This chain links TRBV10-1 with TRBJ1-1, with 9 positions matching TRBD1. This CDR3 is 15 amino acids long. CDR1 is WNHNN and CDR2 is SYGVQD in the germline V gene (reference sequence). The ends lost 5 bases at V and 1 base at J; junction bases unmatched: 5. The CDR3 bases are TGCGCCAGCAGTACAGGGGGCGCGGAGAACACTGAAGCTTTCTTT. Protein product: CASSTGGAENTEAFF.